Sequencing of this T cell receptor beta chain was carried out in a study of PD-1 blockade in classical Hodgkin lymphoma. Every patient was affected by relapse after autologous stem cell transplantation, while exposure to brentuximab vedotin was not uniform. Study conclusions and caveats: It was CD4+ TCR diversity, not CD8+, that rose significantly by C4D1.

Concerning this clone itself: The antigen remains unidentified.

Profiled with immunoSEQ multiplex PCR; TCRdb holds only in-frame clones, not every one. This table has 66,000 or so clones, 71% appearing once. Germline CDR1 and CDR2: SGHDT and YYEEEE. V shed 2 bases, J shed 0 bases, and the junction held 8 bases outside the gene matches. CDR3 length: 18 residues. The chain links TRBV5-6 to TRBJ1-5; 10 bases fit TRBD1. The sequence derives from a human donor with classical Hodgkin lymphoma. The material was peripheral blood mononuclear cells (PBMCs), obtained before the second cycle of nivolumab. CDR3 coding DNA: TGTGCCAGCAGCTTTCTGGGACAGGGGCCCTATAGCAATCAGCCCCAGCATTTT. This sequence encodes CASSFLGQGPYSNQPQHF. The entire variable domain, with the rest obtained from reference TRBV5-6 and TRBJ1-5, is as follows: DAGVTQSPTHLIKTRGQQVTLRCSPKSGHDTVSWYQQALGQGPQFIFQYYEEEERQRGNFPDRFSGHQFPNYSSELNVNALLLGDSALYLCASSFLGQGPYSNQPQHFGDGTRLSIL.